The 10 T cell receptor beta chains given below trace back to one sample, sequenced in a study of OX40 agonist ivuxolimab in advanced cancers. The assay was immunoSEQ multiplex PCR, and TCRdb's table has in-frame clones only and misses some. In the table there are approximately 70,000 clones, around 93% of which are singletons. The sequencing here drew on CD4+ or CD8+ T cells sorted from blood, taken in a trial of the OX40 agonist ivuxolimab. The receptors originated from an adult with an advanced solid tumor such as melanoma, head and neck, liver or kidney cancer.

The chain links TRBV7-2 to TRBJ2-7; 8 bases are a match to TRBD1. CDR1 is SGHTA, CDR2 FQGNSA, per germline. V gave up 6 bases and J gave up 9 bases; unmatched junction bases: 10. The CDR3 sequence is 13 residues long. CDR3 nucleotides: TGTGCCAGCAGTCCTAGGACAGGGCAAGGGCAGTACTTC. It yields the protein CASSPRTGQGQYF.

This clone appeared a few times. CDR3 sequence: CASSSYRTGTSHYEQYF. The CDR3 DNA sequence: TGTGCCAGCAGCTCTTACAGAACCGGGACTAGTCACTACGAGCAGTACTTC. The chain joins TRBV5-6 to TRBJ2-7, with 8 bases that match TRBD2. This CDR3 is built from 17 residues. Germline CDR1 SGHDT, CDR2 YYEEEE. With 3 bases clipped from V and 3 bases from J, the junction kept 14 bases outside the gene matches. The full variable domain, its missing parts supplied by reference TRBV5-6 and TRBJ2-7, is DAGVTQSPTHLIKTRGQQVTLRCSPKSGHDTVSWYQQALGQGPQFIFQYYEEEERQRGNFPDRFSGHQFPNYSSELNVNALLLGDSALYLCASSSYRTGTSHYEQYFGPGTRLTVT.

CDR3 sequence reads: CATQGAGNTIYF. In DNA form, the CDR3 reads TGTGCCACCCAGGGGGCTGGAAACACCATATATTTT. The chain carries TRBV10-3 and TRBJ1-3; 7 nucleotides agree with TRBD1. Germline values: CDR1 ENHRY, CDR2 SYGVKD. CDR3 length equals 12 residues. V was clipped by 10 bases and J by 2 bases; unmatched bases: 2.

The chain joins TRBV19 to TRBJ2-1; 16 nucleotides align to TRBD2. The CDR3 covers 18 residues. Germline V gene data show CDR1 as LNHDA and CDR2 as SQIVND (reference sequence). The ends lost 5 bases at V and 8 bases at J; junction bases unmatched: 12. CDR3 residues: CASSLTGTSGRAPDEQFF. DNA for the CDR3: TGTGCCAGTAGTCTGACGGGGACTAGCGGGAGGGCTCCCGATGAGCAGTTCTTC.

The chain has TRBV5-4 and TRBJ2-1; 9 nucleotides match TRBD2. CDR3 length: 16 residues. CDR1 SGHNT and CDR2 YYREEE come from the germline V gene (reference sequence). The trim removed 6 bases at V and 5 bases at J, leaving 12 bases unmatched. The CDR3 sequence: CASTARGRGGDNEQFF. CDR3 DNA: TGTGCCAGCACCGCCCGAGGGCGGGGGGGCGACAATGAGCAGTTCTTC.

This chain links TRBV6-1 with TRBJ2-7, with D perhaps being TRBD1 or TRBD2 (5 bases each). The CDR3 contains 15 residues. V lost 2 bases and J 0 bases, leaving 11 bases between the germline ends. CDR1 and CDR2 from the germline V gene are MNHNS and SASEGT. Written as DNA, the CDR3 is TGTGCCAGCAGTGAAAGAAGGGGAGCCTCCTACGAGCAGTACTTC. It translates to CASSERRGASYEQYF.

The CDR3, as DNA: TGTGCCAGCAGCCCTCCTGGGAGGCGGAACACTGAAGCTTTCTTT. It specifies CASSPPGRRNTEAFF. The V call is TRBV9, the J call TRBJ1-1; D remains ambiguous. From germline, CDR1 is SGDLS and CDR2 YYNGEE. The CDR3 is 15 residues long. The germline V and J ends were trimmed by 4 bases and 1 base, with 14 bases remaining between them.

The V gene is TRBV7-9, the J gene TRBJ2-5; D gene unclear. Germline CDR1 reads SEHNR; CDR2 reads FQNEAQ (reference sequence). This CDR3 has 15 amino acids. With 2 bases removed from V and 3 bases from J, the gap between germline ends came to 13 bases. The CDR3 bases are TGTGCCAGCAGCTTACTAGGTTTTAGGGAAGAGACCCAGTACTTC. Translated: CASSLLGFREETQYF.

This rearrangement joins TRBV4-1 to TRBJ1-3, with D uncertain. This CDR3 is 13 amino acids long. Trimming stripped 7 bases from V and 5 bases from J, with 12 bases between. In germline, CDR1 is MGHRA, CDR2 YSYEKL. CDR3 residues: CASTDPWRNTIYF. CDR3 bases: TGCGCCAGCACGGACCCTTGGCGAAACACCATATATTTT.

This chain links TRBV19 with TRBJ2-1; 14 nucleotides line up with TRBD2. The junction had 9 bases not matched to a gene; V was cut back by 10 bases and J by 10 bases. The CDR3 runs to 14 residues. Looked up from germline, CDR1 is LNHDA and CDR2 is SQIVND (reference sequence). The CDR3 sequence is CATQKTSGREEQFF. The CDR3 DNA sequence: TGTGCCACCCAAAAGACTAGCGGGAGGGAGGAGCAGTTCTTC.